The 4 T cell receptor beta chains reported below all come from one sample, sequenced in a study of T cells in Graves' hyperthyroidism and ophthalmopathy. TCR beta CDR3 regions were amplified from RNA. The study used the HTBI primer set for a first-round RT-PCR of the TCR CDR3. One entry per CDR3 protein, called by TCRdb with MiXCR from the multiplex PCR reads. This table has about 610,000 distinct CDR3 sequences, about a sixth appearing once. Sequencing input: blood. The receptors here all came from a woman in her thirties or forties with Graves' ophthalmopathy.

V and J are TRBV20-1 and TRBJ1-5; possibly TRBD1 for D (6 bases). The V end was cut by 5 bases, the J end by 4 bases, with 9 bases between. Germline CDR1 DFQATT, CDR2 SNEGSKA (reference sequence). The CDR3 covers 12 residues. CDR3 nucleotide sequence: TGCAGTGCTCTAAGGGGGAATCAGCCCCAGCATTTT. It codes for CSALRGNQPQHF.

V gene TRBV7-3 combines with J gene TRBJ1-6; D gene uncertain. V lost 1 base and J 6 bases, leaving 10 bases between the germline ends. The CDR3 contains 15 residues. Per germline, CDR1 SGHTA and CDR2 FQGTGA. The CDR3 reads CASSLSPRPNSPLHF. The CDR3, as DNA: TGTGCCAGCAGCTTAAGTCCCCGTCCTAATTCACCCCTCCACTTT.

There are many counts of this clonotype. The chain combines TRBV5-1 with TRBJ1-2, with D uncertain. Trimming left V 2 bases short and J 0 bases short, with 11 bases between. Per the germline V gene, CDR1 is SGHRS and CDR2 is YFSETQ. The CDR3 length is 15 residues. The CDR3 nucleotides are TGCGCCAGCAGCTTTGGACCGAGTTCTAACTATGGCTACACCTTC. Protein sequence: CASSFGPSSNYGYTF.

This clonotype showed up just a few times. V usage is TRBV20-1 and J usage is TRBJ2-3, with TRBD2 matching over 11 bases. Germline assignment: CDR1 DFQATT and CDR2 SNEGSKA (reference sequence). The V and J ends lost 6 bases and 2 bases, in that order; junction bases with no gene match: 4. The CDR3 is 14 residues long. The DNA for the CDR3 is TGCAGTGCCTTAGCGGGGGGGGCCACAGATACGCAGTATTTT. Protein: CSALAGGATDTQYF.